The next 3 T cell receptor beta chains were all read from a single sample in a study of type 1 regulatory T cells. These receptors' antigens are unknown. Each CDR3 protein gets one entry after TCRdb re-called the reads with MiXCR. This sample has approximately 14,000 distinct CDR3 sequences, with 12% to 15% found just once. The sequenced sample consisted of cultured T cells, either the whole culture or a sorted T cell fraction (not recorded which). These receptors were collected from a human donor in good health.

The sample holds many counts of this clonotype. The gene calls are TRBV7-9 and TRBJ2-1; TRBD1 might be the D (6 bases). The V gene's germline CDR1 is SEHNR and CDR2 FQNEAQ (reference sequence). The CDR3 runs 15 residues. V shed 5 bases and J shed 5 bases, with 16 bases lying between them. Here the CDR3 reads CASSPPRTADNEQFF. The CDR3 DNA follows: TGTGCCAGCAGCCCACCCAGGACAGCAGACAATGAGCAGTTCTTC.

This clonotype was counted many times. The V call is TRBV29-1, the J call TRBJ2-5, with D hard to call. There are 13 residues in the CDR3. From germline, CDR1 is SQVTM and CDR2 ANQGSEA. Trimming removed 1 base from V and 7 bases from J, with 13 bases in between. The CDR3 DNA follows: TGCAGCGTTGAAGGACTCACCGGGTTGACCCAGTACTTC. It translates to CSVEGLTGLTQYF.

This clonotype has ten or more counts. The V and J genes are TRBV9 and TRBJ2-5; 8 nucleotides agree with TRBD1. V was pared by 3 bases and J by 7 bases, with 5 bases of the junction left unmatched. The CDR3 totals 13 residues. Germline assignment: CDR1 SGDLS and CDR2 YYNGEE. The CDR3 loop is CASSAGQAATQYF. DNA of the CDR3: TGTGCCAGCAGCGCGGGACAGGCGGCGACCCAGTACTTC. The variable domain in full, with the rest retrieved from reference TRBV9 and TRBJ2-5, is DSGVTQTPKHLITATGQRVTLRCSPRSGDLSVYWYQQSLDQGLQFLIQYYNGEERAKGNILERFSAQQFPDLHSELNLSSLELGDSALYFCASSAGQAATQYFGPGTRLLVL.